This T cell receptor (beta chain) is drawn from a study of shared clonotypes between healthy human individuals. Study-level points and caveats: Clonotype sharing among the donors was expected to vary with sequencing depth.

The V gene's germline CDR1 is SGHRS and CDR2 YFSETQ. The CDR3 length is 16 residues. V gave up 0 bases and J gave up 5 bases; unmatched junction bases: 9. Unsorted PBMC contributed about 270 ng DNA, tens of thousands of T cell genomes, to each replicate PCR. Using immunoSEQ multiplex PCR, the repertoire was profiled, and TCRdb retains in-frame clones only, with some absent. The table records about 490,000 clones, 70% to 80% of them present only once. A word on this clone: Its antigen is as yet unknown.

The healthy adult donors were HIV-negative and reported no recent acute infections or vaccinations. The J gene is TRBJ2-5, the V gene TRBV5-1, with TRBD2 matching 8 bases. The TCR was taken from a woman aged 40 to 55 in good health. Some clones in this sample may be carry-over from other donors' samples. Sample: PBMCs. DNA of the CDR3: TGCGCCAGCAGCTTGGATGCGGGAGGCTCGGGGGAGACCCAGTACTTC. Translation: CASSLDAGGSGETQYF.